This T cell receptor (beta chain) was identified during a study of CXCR3-negative and CXCR3-positive naive CD8 T cells. Findings and caveats of the study: Surface CD5 looked about the same in the naive subsets, so the authors worked out TCR strength from TRB CDR3 properties.

CD45RO-CCR7+CD27+CD95- expression identified naive CD8+ T cells. There are 21 residues in the CDR3. In regard to this clonotype: Its antigen is undetermined.

Carrying UMI labels, the TRB cDNA libraries were prepared through 5' RACE. One entry per CDR3 protein, without DNA, is what TCRdb gives after re-calling the 5' RACE reads. The specimen's table records tens of thousands of distinct CDR3 sequences. This TCR was sampled from a human donor in good health. Some clones in this sample may be carry-over from other donors' samples. V is TRBV21-1 and J is TRBJ2-1; TCRdb outputs TRBD2, but without DNA this stays unchecked. TRBV21-1 is termed a pseudogene. Specimen: naive CXCR3- CD8+ T cells from blood. Subset defined: CD45RO-CCR7+CD27+CD95- naive CD8+ T cells lacking CXCR3 (TNR3-). The CDR3 is CASSKLGLAGGPGWSYSEQFF.